Here is one T cell receptor beta chain with its context. Original processing methods: Amplifying reference gene primers gave estimates of nucleated cell counts. Assay used: immunoSEQ multiplex PCR; TCRdb lists only in-frame clones, some missing. D and trimming were read from the DNA, whereas the V and J calls and clone size are those reported in that table. The data show some 80,000 clones, approximately 86% seen once. These data originate in a study of blood T cell repertoires in COVID-19. Study background: Specimens from acute and convalescent COVID-19 originated in the United States, Italy and Spain.

Trimming took 3 bases from V and 4 from J, leaving 18 bases between them. The CDR3 is made up of 16 amino acids. The V gene's germline CDR1 is MNHEY and CDR2 SMNVEV (reference sequence). This clonotype originated in a human donor in a cohort sampled during active COVID-19. The sequencing input was peripheral blood. This rearrangement joins TRBV27 to TRBJ2-5; the D gene is possibly TRBD2 (6 bases). Here the CDR3 reads CASSFQAGRGRETQYF. In DNA form, the CDR3 reads TGTGCCAGCAGTTTTCAGGCAGGGCGGGGTAGAGAGACCCAGTACTTC.